These T cell receptor beta chains were read from a single sample in a study of blood T cells in healthy people across ages. TCRdb re-called the 5' RACE reads through MiXCR, storing one row per CDR3 protein. The sample includes more than 1,000,000 distinct CDR3 sequences, roughly a quarter of them seen just once. These same data were also listed under a study on T cells of mothers and their children.

The specimen sequenced was blood. These receptors were obtained from a girl between 2 and 10 years old in good health. Both conserved end residues are part of each CDR3. Fields, in order: clone size, D gene, V gene, J gene, CDR3 DNA, CDR3 protein. The D gene is left open where the match is weak. Only some rows state a clone size, as once, few, many or a class for expanded clones.

-	-	TRBV7-2	TRBJ1-3	TGTGCCAGCTCATGGGGGGGCCGCGGCGGAAGAAACACCATATATTTT	CASSWGGRGGRNTIYF
few	TRBD2	TRBV7-8	TRBJ2-1	TGTGCCAGCAGCTTAGCGGGACTAGCGGGGGGGCCCTACAATGAGCAGTTCTTC	CASSLAGLAGGPYNEQFF
-	TRBD2	TRBV7-2	TRBJ2-2	TGTGCCAGCAGCTTAGGGCCGCCTAGCGGCGTAAACACCGGGGAGCTGTTTTTT	CASSLGPPSGVNTGELFF
many	TRBD2	TRBV5-1	TRBJ2-7	TGCGCCAGCAGAGGGGAGGGGGAGCAGTACTTC	CASRGEGEQYF
-	-	TRBV11-3	TRBJ2-1	TGTGCCAGCAGCTTAGGGGACCGAACTCATGAGCAGTTCTTC	CASSLGDRTHEQFF
few	TRBD1	TRBV7-2	TRBJ2-5	TGTGCCAACAGCTTCCCGGGACAGCAAGAGACCCAGTACTTC	CANSFPGQQETQYF
-	-	TRBV21-1	TRBJ2-3	TGTGCCAGCAGCAAAGGTCTGAAGGGCACAGATACGCAGTATTTT	CASSKGLKGTDTQYF
-	TRBD2	TRBV12-3/TRBV12-4	TRBJ2-1	TGTGCCAGCAGTTCTCCGGGACTAGCGGGAGGTGCCTCCTACAATGAGCAGTTCTTC	CASSSPGLAGGASYNEQFF
-	TRBD2	TRBV4-2	TRBJ2-1	TGTGCCAGCAGCCAAGAGGGGACTAGCGCAAGCTCCTACAATGAGCAGTTCTTC	CASSQEGTSASSYNEQFF
once	-	TRBV7-6	TRBJ2-3	TGTGCCAGCAGCTCCGAGCACGGGGTCTTAGATCCGCAGTATTTT	CASSSEHGVLDPQYF
-	TRBD2	TRBV5-1	TRBJ2-2	TGCGCCAGCACCGCCCTAGCGGCTCAATCTCCCGGGGAGCTGTTTTTT	CASTALAAQSPGELFF
-	-	TRBV7-2	TRBJ2-3	TGTGCCAGCAGCTCAGACGGCACAGATACGCAGTATTTT	CASSSDGTDTQYF
-	TRBD1	TRBV9	TRBJ1-3	TGTGCCAGCAGCTCACGGACAGGGGAAGGAAACACCATATATTTT	CASSSRTGEGNTIYF
-	TRBD1	TRBV7-2	TRBJ2-1	TGTGCCAGCAGCCAAAGGACAGGGGCCGGTGAGCAGTTCTTC	CASSQRTGAGEQFF
-	-	TRBV7-2	TRBJ1-2	TGTGCCAGCCCCGGGGGCGGGACTAACTATGGCTACACCTTC	CASPGGGTNYGYTF
-	-	TRBV24-1	TRBJ1-6	TGTGCCACCAGTGAACCTATGGGTGGTTCACCCCTCCACTTT	CATSEPMGGSPLHF
many	-	TRBV12-3/TRBV12-4	TRBJ1-1	TGTGCCAGCAGCTTTCAGGGGACGAACACTGAAGCTTTCTTT	CASSFQGTNTEAFF
few	-	TRBV6-5	TRBJ1-2	TGTGCCAGCAGTTACATGGGAAGCTATGGCTACACCTTC	CASSYMGSYGYTF
-	TRBD1	TRBV7-2	TRBJ1-2	TGTGCCAGCAGCTTAGTCCTTCCGGGACAGAGCCCTCATGGCTACACCTTC	CASSLVLPGQSPHGYTF
few	TRBD2	TRBV24-1	TRBJ2-5	TGTGCCACCAGTGATTATCTAGCGGGAGGGGAGACCCAGTACTTC	CATSDYLAGGETQYF
-	-	TRBV12-3/TRBV12-4	TRBJ1-1	TGTGCCAGCAGACGGGCCTCCGTGTTTGAAGCTTTCTTT	CASRRASVFEAFF
few	TRBD2	TRBV7-9	TRBJ2-1	TGTGCCAGCAGTCAAACACTAGCGGGATATGAGCAGTTCTTC	CASSQTLAGYEQFF